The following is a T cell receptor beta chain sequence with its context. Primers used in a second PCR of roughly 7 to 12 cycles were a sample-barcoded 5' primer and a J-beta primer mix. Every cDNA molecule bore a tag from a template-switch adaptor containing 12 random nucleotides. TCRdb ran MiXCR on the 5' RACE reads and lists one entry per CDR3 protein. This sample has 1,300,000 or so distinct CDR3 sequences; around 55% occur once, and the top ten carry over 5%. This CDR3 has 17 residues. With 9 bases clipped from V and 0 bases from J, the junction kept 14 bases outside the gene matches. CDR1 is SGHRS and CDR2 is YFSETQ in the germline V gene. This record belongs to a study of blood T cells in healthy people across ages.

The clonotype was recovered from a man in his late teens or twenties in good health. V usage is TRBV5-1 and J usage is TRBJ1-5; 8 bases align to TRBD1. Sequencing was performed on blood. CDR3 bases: TGCGCCAACCTAACCGGGACAGGATTCAATAGCAATCAGCCCCAGCATTTT. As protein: CANLTGTGFNSNQPQHF.